Below are 18 T cell receptor beta chains sequenced from a single sample in a study of T-cell memory formation after mild COVID-19. Each CDR3 protein is one row after TCRdb ran MiXCR on the 5' RACE reads. The data show 550,000 to 650,000 distinct CDR3 sequences, 15% to 20% seen once. Sample: PBMCs or a T cell subset sorted from them (not recorded which). The receptors come from an adult woman who had mild COVID-19 (a few samples of this study predate the infection). Cell type and time point are not known.

The chain recombines TRBV20-1 with TRBJ1-3; the match to TRBD1 covers 8 bases. This CDR3 comprises 14 residues. V gave up 7 bases and J gave up 3 bases; unmatched junction bases: 8. Per germline, CDR1 DFQATT and CDR2 SNEGSKA (reference sequence). CDR3 loop: CSVQDREDGNTIYF. In DNA, the CDR3 is TGCAGTGTTCAGGACAGGGAAGATGGAAACACCATATATTTT.

The rearrangement joins TRBV7-9 to TRBJ2-3; D is possibly TRBD1 (6 bases). Trimming removed 3 bases from V and 6 bases from J, with 7 bases in between. This CDR3 is built from 12 residues. Germline lookup yields CDR1 SEHNR and CDR2 FQNEAQ (reference sequence). The CDR3 DNA sequence: TGTGCCAGCAGCTTCGACAGGGATACGCAGTATTTT. Translated, it gives CASSFDRDTQYF.

This clonotype was seen a handful of times. V is TRBV19 and J is TRBJ2-1, with D unclear. This CDR3 is 13 amino acids long. CDR1 and CDR2 from the germline V gene are LNHDA and SQIVND (reference sequence). The V and J ends lost 3 bases and 3 bases respectively, with 6 bases between them. The CDR3 DNA is TGTGCCAGTAGTATGGACGTCTACAATGAGCAGTTCTTC. This codes for CASSMDVYNEQFF.

The chain links TRBV19 to TRBJ2-7; TRBD2 matches at 11 bases. The CDR3 totals 16 residues. Germline CDR1 LNHDA, CDR2 SQIVND (reference sequence). J lost 5 bases, V lost 7 bases, and 13 bases had no gene match. In DNA form, the CDR3 reads TGTGCCAGTACTCCCCGCTGGGCTAGCGGGAGGCACGAGCAGTACTTC. It translates to CASTPRWASGRHEQYF. Looking up the rest from reference TRBV19 and TRBJ2-7 gives the full variable domain: DGGITQSPKYLFRKEGQNVTLSCEQNLNHDAMYWYRQDPGQGLRLIYYSQIVNDFQKGDIAEGYSVSREKKESFPLTVTSAQKNPTAFYLCASTPRWASGRHEQYFGPGTRLTVT.

The genes are TRBV12-3 or TRBV12-4 and TRBJ2-2, with a tentative D call TRBD2 (6 bases). Trimming stripped 6 bases from V and 5 bases from J, with 16 bases between. The CDR3 loop spans 15 amino acids. Here the CDR3 reads CASSPPWDFTGELFF. Here the CDR3 DNA reads TGTGCCAGCAGCCCGCCCTGGGACTTTACCGGGGAGCTGTTTTTT.

J is TRBJ1-5 and V is TRBV6-6; D remains unclear. The CDR3 contains 12 residues. The germline CDR1 and CDR2 sequences are MNHNY and SVGAGI (reference sequence). The V end was cut by 7 bases, the J end by 4 bases, with 8 bases between. CDR3 in DNA: TGTGCCAGCACCGCGGGAAATCAGCCCCAGCATTTT. It specifies CASTAGNQPQHF.

The chain links TRBV3-1 to TRBJ2-2; no clear D. This CDR3 contains 14 residues. V gave up 1 base and J gave up 6 bases, with 9 bases separating them. CDR1 LGHDT and CDR2 YNNKEL come from the germline V gene (reference sequence). CDR3 amino acids: CASSQVSGSGELFF. The DNA for the CDR3 is TGTGCCAGCAGCCAAGTATCCGGGTCCGGGGAGCTGTTTTTT.

The chain couples TRBV6-6 to TRBJ2-3; D not certain. The CDR3 sequence is 13 residues long. The germline V gene has CDR1 MNHNY and CDR2 SVGAGI (reference sequence). V gave up 6 bases and J gave up 6 bases, with 13 bases separating them. The CDR3 sequence: CASSTELDDTQYF. The DNA for the CDR3 is TGTGCCAGCAGCACGGAGCTAGACGATACGCAGTATTTT.

The genes are TRBV20-1 and TRBJ1-6; D is possibly TRBD1 (5 bases). V was pared by 6 bases and J by 7 bases, with 16 bases between. Germline V gene sequence: CDR1 DFQATT, CDR2 SNEGSKA (reference sequence). The CDR3 length is 14 residues. CDR3 in DNA: TGCAGTGCGTCGGGGGGGGGAGGCAATTCACCCCTCCACTTT. It codes for CSASGGGGNSPLHF.

This clonotype appeared a few times. The gene calls are TRBV18 and TRBJ2-3, with D unclear. CDR3 size: 15 residues. V gave up 0 bases and J gave up 1 base, with 8 bases separating them. The V gene's germline CDR1 is KGHSH and CDR2 LQKENI. In DNA form, the CDR3 reads TGTGCCAGCTCACCACCGAATCCCCGCACAGATACGCAGTATTTT. Translation: CASSPPNPRTDTQYF.

A note on this clonotype: Germline is not matched at one junction end, which may reflect a read error. The genes are TRBV29-1 and TRBJ2-1, with D tentatively TRBD2 (5 bases). The CDR3 loop spans 11 amino acids. Germline loops: CDR1 SQVTM, CDR2 ANQGSEA. This CDR3 reads CSVGDYTEQFF. The DNA for the CDR3 is TGCAGCGTTGGAGACTACACTGAGCAGTTCTTC.

This clonotype has only a few counts. V and J are TRBV29-1 and TRBJ2-5; D is possibly TRBD1 (6 bases). The CDR3 is 13 amino acids. Germline CDR1 and CDR2: SQVTM and ANQGSEA. Trimming shortened V by 6 bases and J by 4 bases, and 15 bases separated the two germline ends. CDR3 residues: CSVNPQGPETQYF. The CDR3 nucleotides read TGCAGCGTAAACCCACAGGGACCAGAGACCCAGTACTTC.

The chain couples TRBV7-8 to TRBJ2-3, with 7 positions matching TRBD1. There are 16 residues in the CDR3. J lost 0 bases, V lost 0 bases, and 3 bases had no gene match. Germline V CDR1 and CDR2: SGHVS, FQNEAQ. CDR3 protein: CASSLATGRSTDTQYF. In DNA form, the CDR3 reads TGTGCCAGCAGCTTAGCGACAGGGCGTAGCACAGATACGCAGTATTTT.

The chain carries TRBV2 and TRBJ2-2; 7 nucleotides agree with TRBD2. CDR1 is SNHLY, CDR2 FYNNEI, per germline. The CDR3 has 12 residues. J was trimmed by 5 bases and V by 10 bases; bases with no gene match: 4. The CDR3 protein is CATLGGTGELFF. Written as DNA, the CDR3 is TGTGCCACTCTCGGGGGGACCGGGGAGCTGTTTTTT.

This clonotype has more than one count but fewer than ten. This chain uses TRBV7-2 with TRBJ2-1; 13 nucleotides line up with TRBD2. CDR1 is SGHTA, CDR2 FQGNSA, per germline. With 1 base clipped from V and 2 bases from J, the junction kept 2 bases outside the gene matches. The CDR3 sequence is 17 residues long. For the CDR3, the DNA is TGTGCCAGCAGCTTAGTCGGGACTAGCGGGACCTACAATGAGCAGTTCTTC. This sequence encodes CASSLVGTSGTYNEQFF.

In this sample, this clonotype turned up a few times. CDR3 sequence: CASSSNTGTETQYF. In DNA, the CDR3 is TGTGCCAGCAGTTCCAATACAGGGACAGAGACCCAGTACTTC. This chain joins TRBV27 and TRBJ2-5; D is possibly TRBD1 (6 bases). The germline V and J ends were trimmed by 4 bases and 4 bases, with 13 bases remaining between them. Per germline, CDR1 MNHEY and CDR2 SMNVEV (reference sequence). This CDR3 has 14 residues.

This clonotype was seen a few times. The chain employs TRBV11-2 and TRBJ2-2; 7 nucleotides align to TRBD2. Per germline, CDR1 SGHAT and CDR2 FQNNGV. V lost 5 bases, J lost 5 bases, and 8 bases stayed unmatched. CDR3 size: 15 residues. CDR3: CASSTRPGGTGELFF. The CDR3 coding sequence is TGTGCCAGCAGCACCCGACCGGGGGGAACCGGGGAGCTGTTTTTT.

The rearrangement links TRBV5-1 to TRBJ1-3; unclear D gene. The germline V gene has CDR1 SGHRS and CDR2 YFSETQ. This CDR3 has 15 residues. V shed 4 bases and J shed 0 bases, with 11 bases lying between them. CDR3 residues: CASSPEGYSGNTIYF. CDR3 DNA: TGCGCCAGCAGCCCAGAGGGATACTCTGGAAACACCATATATTTT.